Listed below are T cell receptor beta chains from one sample, sequenced in a study of T cell responses to AZD1222 COVID-19 vaccine. Profiling relied on immunoSEQ multiplex PCR, and the TCRdb table lists in-frame clones only, not all of them. The sample gives tens of thousands of clones, around 89% of which show up once; more than 25% is in the top ten. Sequences were derived from peripheral blood, sampled 28 days after the second AZD1222 dose. The origin of the receptors is an adult who received the AZD1222 COVID-19 vaccine. CDR3s include the opening cysteine and the closing phenylalanine or tryptophan. Each record gives: J gene, V gene, CDR3 protein.

>TRBJ1-2|TRBV4-1
CASSNNGDGYTF
>TRBJ1-2|TRBV5-1
CASSSYWTGNYGYTF
>TRBJ2-1|TRBV24-1
CATSDNYNEQFF
>TRBJ1-1|TRBV9
CASSVEDRSEAFF
>TRBJ2-7|TRBV5-1
CASSLGAGTYEQYF
>TRBJ2-7|TRBV28
CASSLVTTGAYEQYF
>TRBJ1-1|TRBV13
CASSPALLGAFF
>TRBJ1-1|TRBV7-8
CASSLGTGGMGAFF
>TRBJ1-6|TRBV20-1
CSASRGQTNSPLHF
>TRBJ2-3|TRBV5-8
CASSRVGSTDTQYF
>TRBJ2-3|TRBV4-1
CASSRPMDTQYF
>TRBJ1-3|TRBV6-5
CASSTGVFSGNTIYF
>TRBJ2-6|TRBV6-5
CASVGQSSGANVLTF
>TRBJ1-1|TRBV11-3
CASSPLTRSTEAFF
>TRBJ2-7|TRBV7-3
CASSRGLAGVNEQYF
>TRBJ2-3|TRBV28
CASRGGSSGTDTQYF
>TRBJ1-1|TRBV6-5
CASRENTEAFF
>TRBJ2-5|TRBV5-4
CASSLALAGEETQYF
>TRBJ2-7|TRBV5-6
CASSQQGLAGGERSYEQYF
>TRBJ1-1|TRBV3-1/TRBV3-2
CASSQESGTSTEAFF
>TRBJ2-7|TRBV5-8
CASDLYTRSYEQYF
>TRBJ2-5|TRBV7-3
CASSLGVDRDQETQYF
>TRBJ2-1|TRBV5-3
CARSQDSIAEQFF
>TRBJ1-5|TRBV28
CASSLSSLGGQPQHF
>TRBJ2-7|TRBV5-1
CASSLGLASYEQYF
>TRBJ2-3|TRBV19
CASAVAVTDTQYF
>TRBJ1-2|TRBV5-1
CASSLADGEYGYTF
>TRBJ1-1|TRBV6-5
CASSYDIGAEAFF
>TRBJ1-3|TRBV3-1/TRBV3-2
CASSAPGSSGNTIYF
>TRBJ1-2|TRBV28
CASSQGVGNYGYTF
>TRBJ1-6|TRBV7-2
CASSLDRVWDSPLHF
>TRBJ1-5|TRBV10-3
CAISPGQGRQPQHF
>TRBJ2-7|TRBV19
CASSIFPTLTGAYEQYF
>TRBJ1-3|TRBV18
CASSPWASSVGSGNTIYF
>TRBJ1-1|TRBV30
CAWNRAISTEAFF
>TRBJ2-1|TRBV28
CASPPGRDYYNEQFF
>TRBJ2-7|TRBV18
CASSPLGGSREQYF
>TRBJ2-3|TRBV6-4
CASSRELSTDTQYF
>TRBJ2-1|TRBV7-3
CASSLIPALNEQFF
>TRBJ2-7|TRBV24-1
CATSLTGYEQYF
>TRBJ1-1|TRBV6-2/TRBV6-3
CASSYFQGVNTEAFF
>TRBJ1-5|TRBV15
CATSREGGGRQPQHF
>TRBJ1-2|TRBV5-6
CASSEGNYGYTF
>TRBJ1-1|TRBV6-5
CASRAGGAEAFF
>TRBJ2-7|TRBV9
CASSVKGLPSYEQYF
>TRBJ1-1|TRBV14
CASSQLQGNTEAFF
>TRBJ1-3|TRBV7-8
CASSTRSSGNTIYF
>TRBJ1-1|TRBV3-1/TRBV3-2
CASRVRQGEAFF
>TRBJ2-3|TRBV5-1
CASSPGTGYTDTQYF
>TRBJ2-7|TRBV5-6
CASSPGHRLYEQYF
>TRBJ2-5|TRBV11-2
CASSPILGVQETQYF
>TRBJ2-1|TRBV6-9
CASSSLANTYNEQFF
>TRBJ1-1|TRBV3-1/TRBV3-2
CASSQTGYTEAFF
>TRBJ2-1|TRBV7-2
CASSLDGRPSYNEQFF
>TRBJ2-7|TRBV28
CASSLGRALLQYF
>TRBJ2-7|TRBV11-2
CASTTLGGSSYEQYF
>TRBJ1-2|TRBV30
CAWSWVSGYTF
>TRBJ2-5|TRBV7-7
CASSPEVQETQYF
>TRBJ2-7|TRBV2
CASSDYPLAGGYEQYF